The entry below gives a single T cell receptor (beta chain) sequence along with its context. The antigen remains unidentified. Clones were sequenced by immunoSEQ multiplex PCR, and TCRdb holds only the in-frame ones, with some missing. Of some 140,000 clones listed, under 95% are singletons. The data were taken from a study of T cell responses to AZD1222 COVID-19 vaccine. Study-level findings and limits: The donor cohort was predominantly white British with a female majority, and clonal diversity may have been underestimated. Repertoire sampling was restricted to post-peak T cell response timepoints. The number of AZD1222 recipients seropositive at baseline was only five to seven.

Germline loops: CDR1 SNHLY, CDR2 FYNNEI. This CDR3 contains 13 residues. The ends were cut back, 0 bases at V and 5 bases at J, with 6 bases in the middle. This chain uses TRBV2 with TRBJ2-3; D possibly corresponds to TRBD2 (6 bases). The clonotype was recovered from an adult in good health. The sequencing used peripheral blood, collected on day 0 of AZD1222 vaccination. CDR3 sequence reads: CASSEARGDTQYF. The CDR3 DNA follows: TGTGCCAGCAGTGAAGCGCGGGGAGATACGCAGTATTTT. Using reference TRBV2 and TRBJ2-3 for the parts outside the CDR3, the full variable domain is EPEVTQTPSHQVTQMGQEVILRCVPISNHLYFYWYRQILGQKVEFLVSFYNNEISEKSEIFDDQFSVERPDGSNFTLKIRSTKLEDSAMYFCASSEARGDTQYFGPGTRLTVL.